The 3 T cell receptor beta chains below were found in one sample sequenced in a study of T cell responses to AZD1222 COVID-19 vaccine. The protocol was immunoSEQ multiplex PCR, while the TCRdb copy is restricted to in-frame clones and leaves out a portion. This sample has 66,000 or so clones, with about four fifths found just once. Material: peripheral blood, obtained on day 0 of MenACWY control vaccination. Receptors originate from an adult in good health.

The CDR3 here is CASSLGGGSEQFF. CDR3 nucleotide sequence: TGTGCCAGCAGCTTGGGCGGGGGGAGTGAGCAGTTCTTC. The V and J genes are TRBV7-9 and TRBJ2-1, with 8 bases identical to TRBD2. The germline gives CDR1 SEHNR, CDR2 FQNEAQ (reference sequence). V was pared by 3 bases and J by 9 bases, with 4 bases of the junction left unmatched. The CDR3 totals 13 residues.

About this clone: At one boundary the junction diverges from the germline segment, which might be a read error. This chain joins TRBV2 and TRBJ1-4; D is uncertain. This CDR3 has 14 amino acids. Per the germline V gene, CDR1 is SNHLY and CDR2 is FYNNEI. CDR3 DNA sequence: TGTGCCAGCAGAGAAGACTCAACTAATGAAAAACTGTTTTTT. It codes for CASREDSTNEKLFF.

The genes are TRBV5-1 and TRBJ1-2, with a possible D match to TRBD1 (6 bases). Deletions cut 4 bases from V and 2 bases from J, with 9 bases between. The germline V gene has CDR1 SGHRS and CDR2 YFSETQ. This CDR3 comprises 13 residues. The CDR3 loop reads CASSGQGNYGYTF. The CDR3 nucleotides read TGCGCCAGCAGCGGTCAGGGGAACTATGGCTACACCTTC.